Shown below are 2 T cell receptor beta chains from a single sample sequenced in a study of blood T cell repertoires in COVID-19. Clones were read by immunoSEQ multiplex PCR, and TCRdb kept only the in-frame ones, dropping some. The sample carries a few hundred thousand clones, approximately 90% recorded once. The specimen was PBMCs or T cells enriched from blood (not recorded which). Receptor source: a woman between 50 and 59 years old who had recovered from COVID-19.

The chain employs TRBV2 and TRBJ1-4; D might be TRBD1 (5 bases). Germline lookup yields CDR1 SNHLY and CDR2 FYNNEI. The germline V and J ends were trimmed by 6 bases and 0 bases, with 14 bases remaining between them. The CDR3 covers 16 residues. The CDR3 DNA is TGTGCCAGCAGGGGGACTGCTGGAGCAACTAATGAAAAACTGTTTTTT. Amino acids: CASRGTAGATNEKLFF. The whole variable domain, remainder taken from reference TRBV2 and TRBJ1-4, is EPEVTQTPSHQVTQMGQEVILRCVPISNHLYFYWYRQILGQKVEFLVSFYNNEISEKSEIFDDQFSVERPDGSNFTLKIRSTKLEDSAMYFCASRGTAGATNEKLFFGSGTQLSVL.

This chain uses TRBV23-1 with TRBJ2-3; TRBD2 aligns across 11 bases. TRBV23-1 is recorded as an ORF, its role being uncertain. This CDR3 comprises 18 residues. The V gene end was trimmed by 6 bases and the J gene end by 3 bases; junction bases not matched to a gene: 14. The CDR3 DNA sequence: TGCGCCAGCAGCCCCCACCAGATTAGCGGGGGGGGGACAGATACGCAGTATTTT. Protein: CASSPHQISGGGTDTQYF.